This T cell receptor (beta chain) was found in a study of shared clonotypes between healthy human individuals (TCRdb year 2020). Notes on the research overall: A few men and a couple of women, aged 18 to 49 years, made up the cohort. For each donor, three plates each were used for CD4 naive and CD4 memory, two plates were used for CD8 naive, and one plate was used for CD8 memory. Blood TCR repertoires of a handful of healthy adults were deeply sequenced to estimate repertoire size and the extent of clonotype sharing between individuals. Different laboratories and diverse techniques were used to prepare libraries and sequence TCR repertoires, to increase sequencing depth and limit assay-specific biases. Each donor's leukapheresis produced roughly between roughly 0.9 and 8.9 billion PBMCs. Results and caveats for the whole study, not just this receptor: Pairwise subsampling indicated that sequencing depth was expected to affect the degree of clonotype sharing among donors. When several donors were compared, the shared fraction of clonotypes was 5% to 6.5% for naive CD4, around 4% for naive CD8, 2.3% for memory CD4, and 0.35% to 0.4% for memory CD8. Clonotypes shared by all four sorted-subset donors showed higher generation probabilities than non-shared clonotypes. Larger estimated clonotype richness was generally found for naive subsets than for memory subsets. Sampling was limited to blood, and TCR repertoires in tissue likely differ from TCR repertoires in blood. Even with the large sequencing depth, rarefaction of the sorted-subset datasets indicated that sequencing was incomplete. Because the study included a small number of donors, the genetic and exposure-history diversity represented was limited.

TCR CDR3 regions were amplified from genomic DNA by multiplex PCR using the deep immunoSEQ assay. Genomic DNA extracted from each cell subset was distributed evenly over all wells of several immunoSEQ 96-well plates, and each plate served as one replicate. Each replicate PCR for sorted subsets received roughly 0.2 ug genomic DNA, equal to roughly 30,000 T cell genomes. Purified libraries were quantified with a Qubit 3.0 fluorometer, sized on a Bioanalyzer 2100, and re-quantified with the KAPA Library Quantification kit. Every immunoSEQ 96-well plate was sequenced on a separate single-read 150-cycle Illumina NextSeq 550 flow cell. The paper's data handling went like this. Because the immunoSEQ output included only junctional sequences and no quality scores, the filtering could not be the same as the filtering used for full-length reads. To assign V/J genes and CDR3, sequences were annotated against IMGT germline references using PyIR, a Python wrapper for IgBLAST v1.9. Reads were filtered out if the reads had weak V/J assignments (E-value above 1e-6), no CDR3, stop codons, out-of-frame junctions, or ambiguous translated residues. A V3J clonotype was defined by an identical inferred V gene, J gene, and CDR3 amino acid sequence. Percentage overlap between repertoires was computed as shared unique clonotypes divided by the size of the smaller repertoire. RTK rarefaction, the Chao1 estimator, and Recon v2.1 estimates of unobserved clonotypes were used to assess repertoire richness. For all TCRbeta clonotypes obtained by the gDNA method from four donors, generation probabilities were computed with OLGA. TCRdb retrieved this table from immuneACCESS and kept in-frame rearrangements only. Not all clones are present; in checked studies, unresolved V genes account for under half, and no reason is known for the remainder. That table furnishes V, J and clone size, whereas the DNA furnished D and trimming. In all, the sample holds 1 million to 1.2 million clones, and about 80% of those were seen once. 0.7% to 0.95% of the sample is held by the ten biggest clonotypes.

Donors were healthy HIV-negative adults with no recently reported acute infections or vaccinations. All donors were Caucasian adults living in Nashville, Tennessee, USA. CD4+ T cells were enriched by magnetic negative selection; naive cells were then positively selected on CD45RA, and the negative fraction formed the memory subset. After blood collection by leukapheresis, PBMCs were isolated using Ficoll-Histopaque density gradient centrifugation and then cryopreserved in the vapor phase of liquid nitrogen. Analytical flow cytometry was used to check the purity and quantity of each magnetically sorted T cell population. From each sorted fraction, genomic DNA was isolated and quantified by UV absorbance on a Nanodrop 2000c. About this clone: Its antigen specificity is not known. No much larger clonotype is one base removed from it; base qualities were not supplied.

Clipping removes 0 bases from V and 6 bases from J, with 3 as the unmatched junction base count. The CDR3 measures 15 amino acids from cysteine to phenylalanine. The CDR3 DNA has 45 bases and is translated from base 1. CDR1 and CDR2 are drawn from the germline V gene (reference sequence): SSHAT, FNYEAQ. The origin of this receptor is a man between 18 and 35 years old in good health. Some clones in this sample may be carry-over from other donors' samples. The chain uses TRBV7-7 and TRBJ2-2, with 8 bases aligning to TRBD2. The material sequenced was memory CD4+ T cells from PBMCs. The cell subset or site label on this specimen signifies: CD45RA-negative fraction. The CDR3 sequence is CASSLARAGAGELFF. The nucleotide sequence is TGTGCCAGCAGCTTAGCCAGAGCGGGGGCCGGGGAGCTGTTTTTT.